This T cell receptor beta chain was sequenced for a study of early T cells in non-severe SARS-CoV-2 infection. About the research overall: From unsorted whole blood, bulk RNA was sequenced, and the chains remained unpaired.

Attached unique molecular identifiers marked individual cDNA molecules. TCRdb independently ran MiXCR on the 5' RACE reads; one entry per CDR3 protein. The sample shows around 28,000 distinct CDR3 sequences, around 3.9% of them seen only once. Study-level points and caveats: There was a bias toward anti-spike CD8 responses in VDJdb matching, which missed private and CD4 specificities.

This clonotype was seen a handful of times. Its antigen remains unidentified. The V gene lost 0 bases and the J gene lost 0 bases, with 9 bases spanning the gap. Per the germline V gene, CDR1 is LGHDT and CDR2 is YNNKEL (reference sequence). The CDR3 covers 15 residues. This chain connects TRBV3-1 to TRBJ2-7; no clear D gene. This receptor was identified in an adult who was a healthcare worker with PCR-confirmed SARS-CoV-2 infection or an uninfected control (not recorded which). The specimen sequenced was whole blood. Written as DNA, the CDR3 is TGTGCCAGCAGCCAAGACGGACGACACTCCTACGAGCAGTACTTC. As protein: CASSQDGRHSYEQYF.